This T cell receptor (beta chain) comes out of a study of CD8+CD57+ T cells in acquired aplastic anemia. Study outcomes and limitations: For CD8+ Simpson's diversity, patients and controls showed no significant difference. Overlap between patients and controls comprised twenty-nine CD8+ CDR3 sequences.

Flow cytometry had shown expanded CD8+CD57+ cells in the patients chosen for sequencing. On this clonotype itself: Antigen specificity is unknown.

Germline trimming cut 1 base from V and 6 bases from J; bases unmatched to any gene: 5. Germline CDR1 is SGHTA and CDR2 is FQGNSA. The CDR3 length is 14 residues. Template material for TCR beta VDJ and CDR3 profiling consisted of genomic DNA. TCRdb recomputed calls from the reads with MiXCR, one row per CDR3 protein. The sample holds under 200,000 distinct CDR3 sequences, about half seen once. Sequenced material: sorted CD4+, CD8+, or CD8+CD57+ T cells (not recorded which) from PBMCs. The chain carries TRBV7-2 and TRBJ2-7; 8 nucleotides agree with TRBD2. This receptor was obtained from a human donor with aplastic anemia. The CDR3 region has the DNA TGTGCCAGCAGCTTAGACGGGAGGGACGTCGAGCAGTACTTC. It translates to CASSLDGRDVEQYF.